The 29 T cell receptor beta chains listed next were all sequenced from one sample in a study of blood T cell repertoires in COVID-19. Sequencing used immunoSEQ multiplex PCR; TCRdb keeps in-frame clones, though not all of them. This table has approximately 350,000 clones, more than 75% appearing once. Sample: PBMCs or T cells enriched from blood (not recorded which). These receptors originate from a woman aged 25 to 45 who had recovered from COVID-19.

The genes are TRBV4-2 and TRBJ2-2; 8 bases align to TRBD2. There are 16 residues in the CDR3. With V trimmed by 4 bases and J by 3 bases, 7 bases remained unmatched. The germline V gene encodes CDR1 LGHNA and CDR2 YNFKEQ. The CDR3 region has the DNA TGTGCCAGCAGCCTTCAGCGGGAGATGTACACCGGGGAGCTGTTTTTT. Translating it yields CASSLQREMYTGELFF.

This chain connects TRBV15 to TRBJ2-7; D possibly corresponds to TRBD1 (5 bases). The CDR3 is made up of 16 amino acids. Trimming took off 0 bases at V and 4 bases at J, with 16 bases between the two ends. Germline CDR1 reads LNHNV; CDR2 reads YYDKDF (reference sequence). CDR3 bases: TGTGCCACCAGCAGAGATGTATGGCAGGGTAGATACGAGCAGTACTTC. It encodes CATSRDVWQGRYEQYF.

The chain joins TRBV27 to TRBJ2-5; 11 bases align to TRBD2. Germline lookup yields CDR1 MNHEY and CDR2 SMNVEV (reference sequence). The V and J ends lost 5 bases and 5 bases, in that order; junction bases with no gene match: 16. The CDR3 has 18 residues. CDR3 DNA sequence: TGTGCCAGCAGTAGCCCGATTAGCGGGGGGGTAGCTGGGGAGACCCAGTACTTC. Encoded protein: CASSSPISGGVAGETQYF.

V usage is TRBV6-5 and J usage is TRBJ2-5; D ambiguous. Trimming cost V 0 bases and J 4 bases, with 6 bases left between them. This CDR3 has 13 residues. Germline values: CDR1 MNHEY, CDR2 SVGAGI. CDR3 amino acids: CASSYSTLETQYF. The CDR3 bases are TGTGCCAGCAGTTACTCGACTCTAGAGACCCAGTACTTC.

This chain joins TRBV5-1 and TRBJ2-5; D is undetermined. The germline gives CDR1 SGHRS, CDR2 YFSETQ. V was shortened by 0 bases and J by 4 bases, with 10 bases between the two germline ends. The CDR3 has 14 amino acids. In DNA, the CDR3 is TGCGCCAGCAGCTTGGGCGTAAGTCGAGAGACCCAGTACTTC. This gives the protein CASSLGVSRETQYF.

The chain uses TRBV11-2 and TRBJ1-1, with D perhaps matching TRBD1 (6 bases). V lost 4 bases and J 6 bases, leaving 18 bases between the germline ends. The CDR3 spans 15 residues. Germline lookup yields CDR1 SGHAT and CDR2 FQNNGV. In nucleotides, the CDR3 is TGTGCCAGCAGCTCCCCCGGCAGGGGCGACGCTGAAGCTTTCTTT. It is translated as CASSSPGRGDAEAFF. The full variable domain, rest sourced from reference TRBV11-2 and TRBJ1-1, is EAGVAQSPRYKIIEKRQSVAFWCNPISGHATLYWYQQILGQGPKLLIQFQNNGVVDDSQLPKDRFSAERLKGVDSTLKIQPAKLEDSAVYLCASSSPGRGDAEAFFGQGTRLTVV.

The chain uses TRBV2 and TRBJ1-5; 8 bases align to TRBD1. V trimming: 9 bases; J trimming: 3 bases; junction bases outside the gene matches: 10. The CDR3 has 15 amino acids. Germline CDR1 and CDR2: SNHLY and FYNNEI. DNA for the CDR3: TGTGCCAGTTCGGTAGACAGGGGAAACAATCAGCCCCAGCATTTT. This codes for CASSVDRGNNQPQHF.

V and J are TRBV18 and TRBJ2-7, with a weak D call TRBD1 (5 bases). CDR3 size: 13 residues. Germline loops: CDR1 KGHSH, CDR2 LQKENI. V gave up 1 base and J gave up 4 bases, with 8 bases separating them. The CDR3 loop reads CASSPRRVYEQYF. The CDR3 nucleotides are TGTGCCAGCTCACCACGCAGGGTTTACGAGCAGTACTTC.

This clone was recorded only once. The chain has TRBV7-9 and TRBJ1-5; D is uncertain. This CDR3 contains 14 residues. Germline V CDR1 and CDR2: SEHNR, FQNEAQ (reference sequence). V lost 5 bases and J 1 base, leaving 9 bases between the germline ends. DNA of the CDR3: TGTGCCAGCAGCACAGATGCGAGCAATCAGCCCCAGCATTTT. This gives the protein CASSTDASNQPQHF.

The chain uses TRBV19 and TRBJ2-1; D is unresolved. Germline values: CDR1 LNHDA, CDR2 SQIVND (reference sequence). The CDR3 is 13 residues long. Trimming cost V 1 base and J 9 bases, with 10 bases left between them. CDR3 region: CASSIGFSGEQFF. In DNA form, the CDR3 reads TGTGCCAGTAGTATAGGATTTTCGGGTGAGCAGTTCTTC.

The genes are TRBV5-4 and TRBJ2-7, with 8 bases lining up with TRBD2. This CDR3 spans 13 amino acids. With 4 bases clipped from V and 4 bases from J, the junction kept 4 bases outside the gene matches. The V gene's germline CDR1 is SGHNT and CDR2 YYREEE (reference sequence). The CDR3 protein is CASSRGGEYEQYF. The CDR3 region has the DNA TGTGCCAGCAGCCGGGGGGGGGAGTACGAGCAGTACTTC.

The genes are TRBV11-3 and TRBJ1-1, with no clear D. The CDR3 is made up of 13 amino acids. The V gene lost 2 bases and the J gene lost 4 bases, with 8 bases spanning the gap. The germline CDR1 and CDR2 sequences are SGHNT and YENEEA. This CDR3 reads CASSLSRSTEAFF. Written as DNA, the CDR3 is TGTGCCAGCAGCTTAAGTCGTAGCACTGAAGCTTTCTTT.

J is TRBJ1-2 and V is TRBV11-1, with D perhaps TRBD1 (6 bases). CDR1 SGHAT and CDR2 FQDESV come from the germline V gene (reference sequence). V dropped 4 bases and J dropped 6 bases, with 18 bases sitting between them. This CDR3 region has 15 residues. CDR3 region: CASSSELGAGDGYTF. The CDR3 bases are TGTGCCAGCAGCTCCGAATTGGGGGCTGGGGATGGCTACACCTTC.

The V gene is TRBV28, the J gene TRBJ2-5; a weak D match, TRBD1 (6 bases). Trimming left V 1 base short and J 7 bases short, with 16 bases between. From germline, CDR1 is MDHEN and CDR2 SYDVKM. The CDR3 extends over 15 amino acids. The CDR3 protein is CASSLYYREVTTQYF. The CDR3 bases are TGTGCCAGCAGTTTATATTACAGGGAAGTGACGACCCAGTACTTC.

The chain uses TRBV6-2 or TRBV6-3 and TRBJ1-5, with D possibly matching TRBD1 (6 bases). The germline gives CDR1 MNHEY, CDR2 SVGEGT. The CDR3 runs to 14 residues. Deletions cut 1 base from V and 5 bases from J, with 9 bases between. CDR3 nucleotides: TGTGCCAGCAGTTACTACAGGGCCGATCAGCCCCAGCATTTT. This translates into CASSYYRADQPQHF.

V usage is TRBV6-5 and J usage is TRBJ1-2; no clear D gene. CDR1 is MNHEY and CDR2 is SVGAGI in the germline V gene. CDR3 length equals 15 residues. V was pared by 0 bases and J by 2 bases, with 10 bases between. The CDR3 loop is CASSYSGMRNYGYTF. CDR3 DNA sequence: TGTGCCAGCAGTTACTCCGGGATGAGGAACTATGGCTACACCTTC.

The rearrangement links TRBV11-2 to TRBJ1-1; 7 bases match TRBD1. Germline CDR1 reads SGHAT; CDR2 reads FQNNGV. The V gene end was trimmed by 2 bases and the J gene end by 6 bases; junction bases not matched to a gene: 0. There are 12 residues in the CDR3. The CDR3 reads CASSLTGAEAFF. The CDR3 DNA is TGTGCCAGCAGCTTAACAGGGGCTGAAGCTTTCTTT. Full variable domain (missing parts from reference TRBV11-2 and TRBJ1-1): EAGVAQSPRYKIIEKRQSVAFWCNPISGHATLYWYQQILGQGPKLLIQFQNNGVVDDSQLPKDRFSAERLKGVDSTLKIQPAKLEDSAVYLCASSLTGAEAFFGQGTRLTVV.

This chain uses TRBV28 with TRBJ2-1; TRBD2 matches at 10 bases. Trimming cost V 2 bases and J 7 bases; bases outside gene matches: 11. The CDR3 spans 17 residues. From germline, CDR1 is MDHEN and CDR2 SYDVKM. The CDR3 coding sequence is TGTGCCAGCAGTTTAGGGCTAGCGGGAGCGCTTGGGAATGAGCAGTTCTTC. Protein sequence: CASSLGLAGALGNEQFF.

The chain links TRBV3-1 (or the pseudogene TRBV3-2) to TRBJ1-4; no reliable D call. Germline-derived CDR1 and CDR2 are LGHDT and YNNKEL (reference sequence). The CDR3 spans 11 residues. Trimming shortened V by 4 bases and J by 12 bases, and 9 bases separated the two germline ends. The CDR3 is CASSLRDELFF. CDR3 DNA: TGTGCCAGCAGCCTCCGGGATGAACTGTTTTTT.

On this clone: Other nucleotide sequences from this sample produce the same CDR3. This chain links TRBV5-4 with TRBJ1-6, with 9 positions matching TRBD1. Germline loops: CDR1 SGHNT, CDR2 YYREEE (reference sequence). This CDR3 has 14 amino acids. After removal of 4 bases from V and 10 bases from J, the junction contained 6 bases not matched to a gene. The CDR3 loop is CASSLDRGHSPLHF. The CDR3 DNA follows: TGTGCCAGCAGCCTGGACAGGGGTCACTCACCCCTCCACTTT.

The sample holds one count of this clone. The chain is built from TRBV15 and TRBJ1-1; D not certain. The V gene's germline CDR1 is LNHNV and CDR2 YYDKDF (reference sequence). The germline V and J ends were trimmed by 0 bases and 6 bases, with 14 bases remaining between them. The CDR3 spans 15 residues. The CDR3 spells CATSREGLPVAEAFF. In DNA form, the CDR3 reads TGTGCCACCAGCAGAGAGGGCCTCCCAGTCGCTGAAGCTTTCTTT.

The chain has TRBV9 and TRBJ1-6, with D perhaps TRBD1 (6 bases). CDR1 SGDLS and CDR2 YYNGEE come from the germline V gene. The germline V and J ends were trimmed by 3 bases and 6 bases, with 16 bases remaining between them. The CDR3 extends over 16 amino acids. The DNA for the CDR3 is TGTGCCAGCAGCGAGGGGGACCCGAGGCCTAATTCACCCCTCCACTTT. It yields the protein CASSEGDPRPNSPLHF.

The chain joins TRBV15 to TRBJ1-5; 7 bases match TRBD1. J gave up 7 bases and V 4 bases, and 7 bases lay outside the gene matches. This CDR3 comprises 14 residues. From germline, CDR1 is LNHNV and CDR2 YYDKDF (reference sequence). The CDR3 here is CATSNPGGEQPQHF. CDR3 nucleotides: TGTGCCACCAGCAACCCAGGGGGTGAGCAGCCCCAGCATTTT.

The chain joins TRBV12-3 or TRBV12-4 to TRBJ2-7; D gene uncertain. Trimming left V 6 bases short and J 7 bases short, with 13 bases between. CDR3 length: 12 amino acids. This CDR3 reads CASSPVPEEQYF. The CDR3 DNA reads as TGTGCCAGCAGCCCTGTACCAGAAGAGCAGTACTTC.

V is TRBV13 and J is TRBJ2-7; tentative D call: TRBD1 (5 bases). Germline V gene data show CDR1 as PRHDT and CDR2 as FYEKMQ (reference sequence). The CDR3 contains 14 residues. Trimming shortened V by 5 bases and J by 0 bases, and 11 bases separated the two germline ends. The CDR3 reads CASSAWTNSYEQYF. CDR3 in DNA: TGTGCCAGCAGCGCCTGGACAAACTCCTACGAGCAGTACTTC.

This clone is a singleton in its sample. This chain uses TRBV30 with TRBJ2-1; 11 bases line up with TRBD2. The CDR3 is 16 amino acids. Trimming took 2 bases from V and 2 from J; bases not matched to a gene: 5. Germline values: CDR1 GTSNPN, CDR2 SVGIG (reference sequence). The CDR3, as DNA: TGTGCCTGGAGTTTCGTACTAGCGGGGGCCTACAATGAGCAGTTCTTC. This gives the protein CAWSFVLAGAYNEQFF.

V is TRBV28 and J is TRBJ1-5, with D hard to call. V lost 5 bases and J lost 7, with 9 bases in between. Germline lookup yields CDR1 MDHEN and CDR2 SYDVKM. CDR3 length equals 12 residues. CDR3 loop: CASSIQSQPQHF. DNA of the CDR3: TGTGCCAGCAGTATACAGAGCCAGCCCCAGCATTTT. Full variable domain (outside the CDR3, taken from reference TRBV28 and TRBJ1-5): DVKVTQSSRYLVKRTGEKVFLECVQDMDHENMFWYRQDPGLGLRLIYFSYDVKMKEKGDIPEGYSVSREKKERFSLILESASTNQTSMYLCASSIQSQPQHFGDGTRLSIL.

The chain combines TRBV12-3 or TRBV12-4 with TRBJ2-1, with 9 bases lining up with TRBD1. The CDR3 is 13 residues long. V lost 7 bases and J lost 4; bases outside the gene matches: 2. The CDR3 DNA reads TGTGCCAGCAAGACAGGGGGATACAATGAGCAGTTCTTC. Protein sequence: CASKTGGYNEQFF.

The chain links TRBV19 to TRBJ2-3; D might be TRBD2 (6 bases). This CDR3 has 14 residues. Trimming removed 1 base at V and 2 bases at J, with 7 bases between. Germline-derived CDR1 and CDR2 are LNHDA and SQIVND (reference sequence). In DNA form, the CDR3 reads TGTGCCAGTAGTATAGTAGCGGACACAGATACGCAGTATTTT. As protein: CASSIVADTDTQYF.